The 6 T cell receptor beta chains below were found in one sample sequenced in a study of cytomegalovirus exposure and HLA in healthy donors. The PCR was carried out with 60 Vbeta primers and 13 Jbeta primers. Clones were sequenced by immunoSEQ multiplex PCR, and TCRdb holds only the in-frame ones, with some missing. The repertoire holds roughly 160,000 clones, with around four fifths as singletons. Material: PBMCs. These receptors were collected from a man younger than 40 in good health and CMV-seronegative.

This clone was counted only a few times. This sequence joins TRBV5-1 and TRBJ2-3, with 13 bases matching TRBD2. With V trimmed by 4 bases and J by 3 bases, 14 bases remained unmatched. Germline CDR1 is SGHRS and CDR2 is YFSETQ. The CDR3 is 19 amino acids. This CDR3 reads CASSPGLAGVLGVTDTQYF. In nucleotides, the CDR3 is TGCGCCAGCAGCCCCGGACTAGCGGGAGTACTCGGCGTTACAGATACGCAGTATTTT.

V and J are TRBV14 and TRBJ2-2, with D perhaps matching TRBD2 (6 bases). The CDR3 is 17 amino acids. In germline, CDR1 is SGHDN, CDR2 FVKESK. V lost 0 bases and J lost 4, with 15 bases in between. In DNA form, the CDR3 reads TGTGCCAGCAGCCAAGATCTCGGTAGCGGACTCACCGGGGAGCTGTTTTTT. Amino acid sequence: CASSQDLGSGLTGELFF.

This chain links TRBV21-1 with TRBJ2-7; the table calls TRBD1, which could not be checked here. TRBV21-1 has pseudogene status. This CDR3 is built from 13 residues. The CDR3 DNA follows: TGTGCCAGCAGCAGAACACAGTCCTACGAGCAGTACTTC. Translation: CASSRTQSYEQYF.

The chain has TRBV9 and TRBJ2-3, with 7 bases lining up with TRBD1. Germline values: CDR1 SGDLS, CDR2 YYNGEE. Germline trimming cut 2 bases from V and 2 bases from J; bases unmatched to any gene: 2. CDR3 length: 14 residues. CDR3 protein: CASSVTGITDTQYF. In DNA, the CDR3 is TGTGCCAGCAGCGTGACAGGGATCACAGATACGCAGTATTTT.

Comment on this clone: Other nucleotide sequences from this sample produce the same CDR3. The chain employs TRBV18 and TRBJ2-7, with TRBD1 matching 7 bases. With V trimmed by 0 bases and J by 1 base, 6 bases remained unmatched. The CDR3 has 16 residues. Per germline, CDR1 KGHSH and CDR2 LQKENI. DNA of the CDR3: TGTGCCAGCTCACCACCTCGGACAGGAACGTCCTACGAGCAGTACTTC. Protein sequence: CASSPPRTGTSYEQYF.

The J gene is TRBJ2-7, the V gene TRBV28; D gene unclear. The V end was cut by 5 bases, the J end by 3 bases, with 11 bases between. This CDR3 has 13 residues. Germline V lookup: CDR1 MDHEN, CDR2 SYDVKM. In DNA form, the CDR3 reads TGTGCCAGCAGTGTCAGTAACTACTACGAGCAGTACTTC. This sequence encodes CASSVSNYYEQYF.